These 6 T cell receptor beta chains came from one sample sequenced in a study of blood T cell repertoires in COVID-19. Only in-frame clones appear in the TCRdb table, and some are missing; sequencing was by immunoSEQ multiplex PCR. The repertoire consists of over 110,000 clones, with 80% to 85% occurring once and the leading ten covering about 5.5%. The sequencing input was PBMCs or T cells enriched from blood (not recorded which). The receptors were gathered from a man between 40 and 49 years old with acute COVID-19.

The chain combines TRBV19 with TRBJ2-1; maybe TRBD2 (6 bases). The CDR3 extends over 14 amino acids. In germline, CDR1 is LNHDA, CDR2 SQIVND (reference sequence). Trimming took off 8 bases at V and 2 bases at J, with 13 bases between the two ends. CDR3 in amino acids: CASGEAFAYNEQFF. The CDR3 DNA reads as TGTGCCAGTGGGGAGGCATTCGCCTACAATGAGCAGTTCTTC.

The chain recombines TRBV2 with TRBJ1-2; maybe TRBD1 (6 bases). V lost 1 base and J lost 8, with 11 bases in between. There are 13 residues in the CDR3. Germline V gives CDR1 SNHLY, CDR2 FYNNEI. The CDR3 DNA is TGTGCCAGCAGTGAAGACAGCAGGGGCGGCTACACCTTC. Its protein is CASSEDSRGGYTF.

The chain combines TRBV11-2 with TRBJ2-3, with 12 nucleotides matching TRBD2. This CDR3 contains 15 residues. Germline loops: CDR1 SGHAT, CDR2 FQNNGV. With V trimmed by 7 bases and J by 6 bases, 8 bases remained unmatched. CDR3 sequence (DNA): TGTGCCAGCAACCGACTAGCGGGGGAAGTCGATACGCAGTATTTT. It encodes CASNRLAGEVDTQYF.

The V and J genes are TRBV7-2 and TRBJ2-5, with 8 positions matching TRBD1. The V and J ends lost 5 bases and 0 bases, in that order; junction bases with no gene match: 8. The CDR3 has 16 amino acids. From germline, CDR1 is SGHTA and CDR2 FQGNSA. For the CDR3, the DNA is TGTGCCAGCAGCCAACGTGGGACAGGAGACCAAGAGACCCAGTACTTC. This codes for CASSQRGTGDQETQYF.

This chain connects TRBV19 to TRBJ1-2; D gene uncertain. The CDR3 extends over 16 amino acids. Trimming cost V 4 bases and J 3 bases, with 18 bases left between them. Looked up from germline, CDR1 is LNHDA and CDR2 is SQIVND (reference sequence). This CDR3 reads CASSKVVIPQDYGYTF. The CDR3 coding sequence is TGTGCCAGTAGTAAGGTCGTCATCCCCCAGGACTATGGCTACACCTTC.

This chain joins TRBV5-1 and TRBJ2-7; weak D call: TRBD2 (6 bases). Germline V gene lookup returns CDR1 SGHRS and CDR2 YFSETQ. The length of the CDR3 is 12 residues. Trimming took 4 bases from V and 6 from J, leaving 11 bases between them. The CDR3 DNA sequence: TGCGCCAGCAGCCTGGGACTCCTCGAGCAGTACTTC. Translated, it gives CASSLGLLEQYF.